This TCR beta chain was retrieved from a study of blood T cell repertoires in COVID-19. Overall study: The United States, Italy and Spain supplied acute and convalescent COVID-19 samples.

A note on this clone: The junction and the germline gene differ at one end; a read error may be behind it.

In the original workflow: Estimated nucleated cell counts came from reference gene primer amplification. The data were produced by immunoSEQ multiplex PCR, yet TCRdb's version contains in-frame clones alone and is incomplete. V, J and clone size derive from that table, while D and trimming were established from the DNA sequence. Altogether about 99,000 clones are present, roughly 87% being singletons, with the ten largest covering more than 5%. The clonotype comes from a human donor in a cohort sampled during active COVID-19. Material for sequencing was peripheral blood.

The CDR3 sequence: CASKRGPELVF. CDR3 nucleotide sequence: TGTGCCAGCAAAAGAGGGCCCGAGTTGGTCTTC. This sequence joins TRBV25-1 and TRBJ2-1; D might be TRBD2 (5 bases). CDR3 length equals 11 residues. Germline CDR1 MGHDK, CDR2 SYGVNS. Using reference TRBV25-1 and TRBJ2-1 for the parts outside the CDR3, the full variable domain is EADIYQTPRYLVIGTGKKITLECSQTMGHDKMYWYQQDPGMELHLIHYSYGVNSTEKGDLSSESTVSRIRTEHFPLTLESARPSHTSQYLCASKRGPELVFGPGTRLTVL.